The 29 T cell receptor beta chains below come from one sample, sequenced in a study of monozygotic twins with inflammatory bowel disease (dated 2019 in TCRdb). Library preparation used 5' RACE. Sequencer: Illumina HiSeq 2500. TCRdb reprocessed the raw reads; every CDR3 protein sequence is a single record, and DNA is not supplied. The sample has about 43,000 distinct CDR3 sequences on record. The biggest ten clones account for 5.3% of the sample. The sample was blood. Receptor source: a human donor with ulcerative colitis or Crohn's disease, or a healthy co-twin of an affected twin (not recorded which).

The CDR3 here is CASSLFYWGSYNEQFF. This chain uses TRBV7-2 with TRBJ2-1. Germline V CDR1 and CDR2: SGHTA, FQGNSA. CDR3 length: 16 residues.

The chain is built from TRBV12-3 or TRBV12-4 and TRBJ1-5. The CDR3 covers 14 residues. The CDR3 region is CASSFEEFNQPQHF.

The V gene is TRBV12-3 or TRBV12-4, the J gene TRBJ2-2; lacking DNA, the TRBD1 call made by TCRdb goes unchecked. This CDR3 region has 16 residues. The CDR3 is CASSRGQGANTGELFF.

CDR3 in amino acids: CASSLDPSNTGELFF. The chain has TRBV5-1 and TRBJ2-2. The CDR3 is 15 amino acids. Germline values: CDR1 SGHRS, CDR2 YFSETQ.

J is TRBJ1-2 and V is TRBV7-8. Germline V gene sequence: CDR1 SGHVS, CDR2 FQNEAQ. The CDR3 runs 15 residues. The CDR3 sequence is CASSLNGRTNYGYTF.

The chain employs TRBV28 and TRBJ1-5. CDR1 and CDR2 (germline): MDHEN, SYDVKM. This CDR3 comprises 12 residues. This CDR3 is CASTWGNQPQHF.

V and J are TRBV12-3 or TRBV12-4 and TRBJ1-1. The CDR3 contains 14 residues. The CDR3 loop is CASTRVVVNTEAFF.

This rearrangement joins TRBV11-2 to TRBJ2-7; absent DNA, TCRdb's TRBD1 call cannot be checked. CDR1 SGHAT and CDR2 FQNNGV come from the germline V gene. This CDR3 region has 14 residues. The CDR3: CASSSGGGSYEQYF. The entire variable domain, with the rest obtained from reference TRBV11-2 and TRBJ2-7, is as follows: EAGVAQSPRYKIIEKRQSVAFWCNPISGHATLYWYQQILGQGPKLLIQFQNNGVVDDSQLPKDRFSAERLKGVDSTLKIQPAKLEDSAVYLCASSSGGGSYEQYFGPGTRLTVT.

The chain couples TRBV12-5 to TRBJ1-1; as DNA is missing, the TRBD1 call by TCRdb cannot be tested. The CDR3 sequence is 19 residues long. Germline loops: CDR1 LGHNT, CDR2 FRNRAP. This CDR3 is CASGLVQGGTNSRIDEAFF.

V usage is TRBV28 and J usage is TRBJ2-2. Germline-derived CDR1 and CDR2 are MDHEN and SYDVKM. The CDR3 has 14 residues. CDR3 sequence reads: CASAAVANTGELFF.

The chain uses TRBV11-2 and TRBJ1-3. Germline CDR1 is SGHAT and CDR2 is FQNNGV. CDR3 length: 16 amino acids. The CDR3 reads CASSTRRSTSGNTIYF.

In terms of frequency, this clonotype is medium-sized. The chain links TRBV3-1 to TRBJ2-7; TCRdb calls TRBD1, which cannot be checked without DNA. Germline assignment: CDR1 LGHDT and CDR2 YNNKEL (reference sequence). The CDR3 sequence is 12 residues long. CDR3 protein: CASSQAGTEQYF.

V usage is TRBV6-1 and J usage is TRBJ2-3; without DNA, the TCRdb call of TRBD2 cannot be checked. Germline V gene lookup returns CDR1 MNHNS and CDR2 SASEGT. CDR3 length: 17 residues. The CDR3 loop reads CASRRTSGQRITDTQYF.

The chain couples TRBV20-1 to TRBJ2-3; as DNA is missing, the TRBD1 call by TCRdb cannot be tested. The CDR3 covers 16 residues. From germline, CDR1 is DFQATT and CDR2 SNEGSKA (reference sequence). CDR3 sequence reads: CSARARGGTRTDTQYF.

The gene calls are TRBV6-2 or TRBV6-3 and TRBJ1-2; absent DNA, TCRdb's TRBD1 call cannot be checked. The CDR3 loop spans 13 amino acids. Germline V lookup: CDR1 MNHEY, CDR2 SVGEGT. CDR3 amino acids: CASSYTGQYGYTF.

CDR3 sequence: CASSQGLAGDNTGELFF. The chain recombines TRBV3-1 with TRBJ2-2; with no DNA, the TCRdb D assignment of TRBD2 cannot be verified. Germline CDR1 LGHDT, CDR2 YNNKEL (reference sequence). CDR3 length: 17 residues.

This chain links TRBV6-1 with TRBJ2-7. Looked up from germline, CDR1 is MNHNS and CDR2 is SASEGT. The length of the CDR3 is 13 residues. This CDR3 is CASSEFAVYEQYF.

This CDR3 reads CASSQGLRGPTQETQYF. This chain links TRBV4-1 with TRBJ2-5; TCRdb selects TRBD1, and the lack of DNA leaves this call unchecked. The CDR3 spans 17 residues. From germline, CDR1 is MGHRA and CDR2 YSYEKL.

This sequence joins TRBV6-5 and TRBJ1-1; no DNA is available, so the TRBD1 call from TCRdb remains unchecked. The CDR3 is 16 residues long. Germline assignment: CDR1 MNHEY and CDR2 SVGAGI. CDR3 region: CASHSPGTGGNTEAFF.

Here the CDR3 reads CASSPGRGTYNEQFF. The chain links TRBV4-3 to TRBJ2-1; TCRdb outputs TRBD1, but without DNA this stays unchecked. Germline lookup yields CDR1 LGHNA and CDR2 YSLEER. This CDR3 comprises 15 residues.

The CDR3 reads CASSLGPGETQYF. The V call is TRBV7-3, the J call TRBJ2-5. The V gene's germline CDR1 is SGHTA and CDR2 FQGTGA. The CDR3 covers 13 residues.

The rearrangement joins TRBV2 to TRBJ2-7; the TRBD1 assignment by TCRdb is unverifiable without DNA. The CDR3 has 15 residues. CDR1 is SNHLY, CDR2 FYNNEI, per germline. CDR3 sequence reads: CASSEGQGVLYEQYF.

The J gene is TRBJ2-7, the V gene TRBV20-1. The CDR3 runs 14 residues. Looked up from germline, CDR1 is DFQATT and CDR2 is SNEGSKA (reference sequence). CDR3 region: CSARALGSTYEQYF.

The chain links TRBV20-1 to TRBJ2-7; the TCRdb D gene call, TRBD1, has no DNA to confirm it. This CDR3 has 15 residues. Per the germline V gene, CDR1 is DFQATT and CDR2 is SNEGSKA (reference sequence). CDR3 residues: CSAAQQANYNSEQYF.

The chain employs TRBV3-1 and TRBJ2-5; TCRdb designates TRBD1, a call that cannot be tested without DNA. The germline V gene encodes CDR1 LGHDT and CDR2 YNNKEL (reference sequence). The CDR3 consists of 22 residues. The CDR3 sequence: CASSQGLSLADYLSWYQETQYF.

The J gene is TRBJ1-5, the V gene TRBV28. Germline CDR1 MDHEN, CDR2 SYDVKM. This CDR3 contains 12 residues. The CDR3 sequence is CASTESWADQHF.

This sequence joins TRBV19 and TRBJ2-5; the D call from TCRdb, TRBD1, cannot be confirmed without DNA. CDR1 and CDR2 (germline): LNHDA, SQIVND (reference sequence). The CDR3 loop spans 14 amino acids. The CDR3 spells CASSIDRGVETQYF.

This rearrangement joins TRBV29-1 to TRBJ2-7. Germline assignment: CDR1 SQVTM and CDR2 ANQGSEA. This CDR3 is built from 11 residues. CDR3 sequence reads: CSVGGSYEQYF.

This chain links TRBV27 with TRBJ2-3; TCRdb lists TRBD2, though no DNA is available to test this call. This CDR3 has 14 amino acids. Looked up from germline, CDR1 is MNHEY and CDR2 is SMNVEV (reference sequence). This CDR3 reads CASKKGGRTDTQYF.